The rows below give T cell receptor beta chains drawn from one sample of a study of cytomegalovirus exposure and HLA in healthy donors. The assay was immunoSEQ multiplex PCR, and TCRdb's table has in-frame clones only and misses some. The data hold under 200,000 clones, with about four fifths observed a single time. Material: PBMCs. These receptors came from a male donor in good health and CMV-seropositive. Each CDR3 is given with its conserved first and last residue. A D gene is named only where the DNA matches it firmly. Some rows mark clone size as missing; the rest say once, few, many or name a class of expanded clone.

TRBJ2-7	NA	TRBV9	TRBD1	TGTGCCAGCAGCCCCTCGGGGACAGGGTACGAGCAGTACTTC	CASSPSGTGYEQYF
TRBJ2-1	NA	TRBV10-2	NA	TGCGCCAGCAGTGGACCCCGGGGAGGCCGAAGGTCCTACAATGAGCAGTTCTTC	CASSGPRGGRRSYNEQFF
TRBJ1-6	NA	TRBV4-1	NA	TGCGCCAGCAGCCAAGTACAAAACTCCTATAATTCACCCCTCCACTTT	CASSQVQNSYNSPLHF
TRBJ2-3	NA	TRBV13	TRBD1	TGTGCCAGCAGCTATGGGACAGGGGGAAGTCGTACGCAGTATTTT	CASSYGTGGSRTQYF
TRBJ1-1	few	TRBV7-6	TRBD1	TGTGCCAGCAGCTCCCACAGGGGGAACACTGAAGCTTTCTTT	CASSSHRGNTEAFF
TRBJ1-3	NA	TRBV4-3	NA	TGCGCCAGCAGTTCTTATTTATCCGGGTTCCCCTCTGGAAACACCATATATTTT	CASSSYLSGFPSGNTIYF
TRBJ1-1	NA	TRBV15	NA	TGTGCCACCAGCAGAGAAATCAGGGTGGAGAACACTGAAGCTTTCTTT	CATSREIRVENTEAFF
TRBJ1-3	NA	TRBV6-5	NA	TGTGCCAGCATCGCTAGCTCTGGAAACACCATATATTTT	CASIASSGNTIYF
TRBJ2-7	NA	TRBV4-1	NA	TGCGCCAGCAGCCACACAGGAAGCTTCGACGAGCAGTACTTC	CASSHTGSFDEQYF
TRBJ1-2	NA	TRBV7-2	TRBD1	TGTGCCAGCAGCCCCTCCCCTCCCGGGACAGGGAGTGGAAAAGGCTACACCTTC	CASSPSPPGTGSGKGYTF
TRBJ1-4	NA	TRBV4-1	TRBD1	TGCGCCAGCAGTCGTCTACAGGGGGGGGAAGAGGAAAAACTGTTTTTT	CASSRLQGGEEEKLFF
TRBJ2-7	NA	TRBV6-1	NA	TGTGCCAGCATCCCCCCTTCCTCCTACGAGCAGTACTTC	CASIPPSSYEQYF
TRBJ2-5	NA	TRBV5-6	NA	TGTGCCAGCAGCTTGGGCCTTGAGCAGTACTTC	CASSLGLEQYF
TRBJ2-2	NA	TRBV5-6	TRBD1	TGTGCCAGCAGCTTGTGGGGACAGGGGAACACCGGGGAGCTGTTTTTT	CASSLWGQGNTGELFF
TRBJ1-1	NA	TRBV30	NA	TGTGCCTGGAGGAATAGACATGAAGCTGAAGCTTTCTTT	CAWRNRHEAEAFF
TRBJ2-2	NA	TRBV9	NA	TGTGCCAGCAGCGTAGGTTTTCAGGGGAGAGGCGGGGAGCTGTTTTTT	CASSVGFQGRGGELFF